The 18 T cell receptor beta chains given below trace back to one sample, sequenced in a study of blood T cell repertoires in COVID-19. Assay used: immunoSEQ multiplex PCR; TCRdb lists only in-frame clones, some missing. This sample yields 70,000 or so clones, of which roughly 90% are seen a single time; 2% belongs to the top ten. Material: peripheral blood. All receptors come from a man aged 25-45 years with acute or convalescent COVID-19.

This chain's CDR3 is CASRLEGDPQETQYF. The CDR3 coding sequence is TGTGCAAGTCGCTTAGAGGGGGACCCTCAAGAGACCCAGTACTTC. The chain couples TRBV12-2 to TRBJ2-5; the D segment call TRBD1 is taken from the table without a DNA check. TRBV12-2 has pseudogene status. The CDR3 extends over 15 amino acids.

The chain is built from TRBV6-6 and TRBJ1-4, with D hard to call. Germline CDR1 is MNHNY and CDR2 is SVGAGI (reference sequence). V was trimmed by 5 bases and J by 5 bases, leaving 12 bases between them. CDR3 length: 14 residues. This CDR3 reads CASSRTPENEKLFF. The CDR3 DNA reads TGTGCCAGCAGTCGGACGCCGGAGAATGAAAAACTGTTTTTT.

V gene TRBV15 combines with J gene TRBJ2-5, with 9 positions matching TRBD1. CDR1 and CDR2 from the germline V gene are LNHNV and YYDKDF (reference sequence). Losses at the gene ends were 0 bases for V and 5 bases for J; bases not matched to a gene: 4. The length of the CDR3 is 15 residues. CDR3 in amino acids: CATSRDPTGGETQYF. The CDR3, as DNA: TGTGCCACCAGCAGAGACCCGACAGGGGGGGAGACCCAGTACTTC.

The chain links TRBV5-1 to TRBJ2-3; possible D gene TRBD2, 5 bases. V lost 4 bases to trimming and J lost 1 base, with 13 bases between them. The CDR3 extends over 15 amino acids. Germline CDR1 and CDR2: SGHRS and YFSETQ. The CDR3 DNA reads TGCGCCAGCAGCCCCGAGGGTAGCGGCACAGATACGCAGTATTTT. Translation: CASSPEGSGTDTQYF.

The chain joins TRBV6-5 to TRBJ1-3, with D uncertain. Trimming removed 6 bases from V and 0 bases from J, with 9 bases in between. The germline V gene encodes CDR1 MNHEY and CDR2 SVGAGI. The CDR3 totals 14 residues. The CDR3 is CASRPGVSGNTIYF. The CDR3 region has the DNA TGTGCCAGCAGACCGGGAGTCTCTGGAAACACCATATATTTT.

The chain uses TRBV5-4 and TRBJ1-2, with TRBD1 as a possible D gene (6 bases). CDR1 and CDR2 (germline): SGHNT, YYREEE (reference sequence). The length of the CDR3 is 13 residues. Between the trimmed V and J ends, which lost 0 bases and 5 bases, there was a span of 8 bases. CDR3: CASSLDREYGYTF. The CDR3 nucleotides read TGTGCCAGCAGCTTGGACAGGGAATATGGCTACACCTTC.

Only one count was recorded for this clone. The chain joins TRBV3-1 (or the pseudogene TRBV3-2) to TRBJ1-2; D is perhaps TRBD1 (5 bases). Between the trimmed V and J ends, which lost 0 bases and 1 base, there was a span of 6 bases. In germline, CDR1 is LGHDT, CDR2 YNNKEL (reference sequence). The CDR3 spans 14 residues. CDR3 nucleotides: TGTGCCAGCAGCCAAGAAGGGGTTAACTATGGCTACACCTTC. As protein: CASSQEGVNYGYTF.

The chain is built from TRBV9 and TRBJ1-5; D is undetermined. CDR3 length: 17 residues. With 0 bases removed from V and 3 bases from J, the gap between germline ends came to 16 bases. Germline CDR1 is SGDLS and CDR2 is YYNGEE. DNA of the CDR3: TGTGCCAGCAGCGTAGAGGCCTATCCTAGTATCAATCAGCCCCAGCATTTT. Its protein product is CASSVEAYPSINQPQHF.

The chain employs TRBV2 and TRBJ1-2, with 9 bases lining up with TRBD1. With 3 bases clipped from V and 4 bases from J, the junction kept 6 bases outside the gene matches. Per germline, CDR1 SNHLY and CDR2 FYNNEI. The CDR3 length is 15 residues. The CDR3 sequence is CASSEVDRGGYGYTF. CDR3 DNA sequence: TGTGCCAGCAGTGAGGTGGACAGGGGAGGCTATGGCTACACCTTC.

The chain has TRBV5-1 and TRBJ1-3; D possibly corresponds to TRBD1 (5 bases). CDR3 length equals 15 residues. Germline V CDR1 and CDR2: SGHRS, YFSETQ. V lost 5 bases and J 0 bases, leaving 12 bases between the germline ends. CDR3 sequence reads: CASRGSGFSGNTIYF. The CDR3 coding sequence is TGCGCCAGCAGGGGGTCAGGGTTCTCTGGAAACACCATATATTTT.

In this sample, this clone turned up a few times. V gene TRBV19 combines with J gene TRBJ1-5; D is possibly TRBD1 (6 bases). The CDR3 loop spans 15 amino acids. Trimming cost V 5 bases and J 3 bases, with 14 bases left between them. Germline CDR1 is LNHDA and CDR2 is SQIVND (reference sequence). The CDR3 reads CASSSDRNLNQPQHF. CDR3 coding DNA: TGTGCCAGTAGTTCGGACAGAAACCTCAATCAGCCCCAGCATTTT.

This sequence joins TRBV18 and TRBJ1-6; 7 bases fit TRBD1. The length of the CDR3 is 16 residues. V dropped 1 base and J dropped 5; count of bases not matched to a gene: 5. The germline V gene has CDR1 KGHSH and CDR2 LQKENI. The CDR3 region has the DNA TGTGCCAGCTCACCACGGGGGACAGCAGATAATTCACCCCTCCACTTT. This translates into CASSPRGTADNSPLHF. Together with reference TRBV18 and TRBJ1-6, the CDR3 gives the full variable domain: NAGVMQNPRHLVRRRGQEARLRCSPMKGHSHVYWYRQLPEEGLKFMVYLQKENIIDESGMPKERFSAEFPKEGPSILRIQQVVRGDSAAYFCASSPRGTADNSPLHFGNGTRLTVT.

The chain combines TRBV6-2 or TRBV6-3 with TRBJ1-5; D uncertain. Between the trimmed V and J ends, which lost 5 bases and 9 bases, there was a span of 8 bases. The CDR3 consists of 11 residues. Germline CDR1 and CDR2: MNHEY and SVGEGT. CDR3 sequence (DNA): TGTGCCAGCAGTACCGGGAGGCCCCAGCATTTT. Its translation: CASSTGRPQHF.

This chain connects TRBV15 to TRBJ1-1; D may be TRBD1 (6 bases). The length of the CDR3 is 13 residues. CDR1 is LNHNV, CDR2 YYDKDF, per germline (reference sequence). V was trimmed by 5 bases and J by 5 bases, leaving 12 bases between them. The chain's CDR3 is CATSGGARTEAFF. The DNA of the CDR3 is TGTGCCACCAGCGGGGGCGCGAGGACTGAAGCTTTCTTT.

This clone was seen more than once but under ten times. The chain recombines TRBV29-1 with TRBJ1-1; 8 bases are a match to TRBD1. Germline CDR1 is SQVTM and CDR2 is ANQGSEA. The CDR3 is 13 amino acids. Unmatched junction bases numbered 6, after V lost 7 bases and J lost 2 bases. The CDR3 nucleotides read TGCAGCGCTCGACAGGGGACTAACACTGAAGCTTTCTTT. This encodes CSARQGTNTEAFF.

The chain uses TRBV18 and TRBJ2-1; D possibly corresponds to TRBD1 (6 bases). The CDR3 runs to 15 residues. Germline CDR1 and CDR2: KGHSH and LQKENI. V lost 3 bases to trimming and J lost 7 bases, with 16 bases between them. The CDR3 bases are TGTGCCAGCTCACCTTCGTGGCCAGGGGAGAATGAGCAGTTCTTC. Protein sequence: CASSPSWPGENEQFF.

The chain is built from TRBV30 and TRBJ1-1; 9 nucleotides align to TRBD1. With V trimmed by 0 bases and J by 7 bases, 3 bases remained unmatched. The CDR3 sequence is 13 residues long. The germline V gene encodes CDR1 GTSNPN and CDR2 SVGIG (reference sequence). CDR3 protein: CAWSVQGAREAFF. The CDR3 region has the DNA TGTGCCTGGAGTGTACAGGGGGCGCGTGAAGCTTTCTTT.

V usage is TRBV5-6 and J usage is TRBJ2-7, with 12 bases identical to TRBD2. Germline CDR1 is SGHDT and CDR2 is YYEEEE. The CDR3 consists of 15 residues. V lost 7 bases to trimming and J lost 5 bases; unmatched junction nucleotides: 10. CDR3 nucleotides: TGTGCCAGCGGGCTTAAGAGACTAGCGGGAGACGAGCAGTACTTC. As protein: CASGLKRLAGDEQYF.